This passage covers 25 T cell receptor beta chains from one sample sequenced in a study of OX40 agonist ivuxolimab in advanced cancers. Library preparation used the immunoSEQ multiplex PCR assay. Imported from immuneACCESS, the table was reduced by TCRdb to in-frame sequences with V and J called. These copies leave out some clones; in studies compared against another copy, an unresolved V gene accounts for under half, and the cause of the remainder is not known. The sample yields tens of thousands of clones; over 75% were counted once. The ten largest clones represent less than 4% of the sample. Sequences were derived from CD4+ or CD8+ T cells sorted from blood, sampled in a trial of the OX40 agonist ivuxolimab. The source is an adult with an advanced solid tumor such as melanoma, head and neck, liver or kidney cancer.

This rearrangement joins TRBV27 to TRBJ1-5; perhaps TRBD1 as D (6 bases). This CDR3 has 15 residues. V was clipped by 5 bases and J by 7 bases, with 18 bases between them. CDR1 is MNHEY, CDR2 SMNVEV, per germline (reference sequence). CDR3 bases: TGTGCCAGCAGTATGATGGGGGGCGCGAGGCAGCCCCAGCATTTT. Residues: CASSMMGGARQPQHF.

This chain uses TRBV5-4 with TRBJ2-5; D uncertain. V was shortened by 0 bases and J by 5 bases, with 11 bases between the two germline ends. There are 14 residues in the CDR3. Germline loops: CDR1 SGHNT, CDR2 YYREEE (reference sequence). The CDR3 nucleotides are TGTGCCAGCAGCTTGGTGGCAGCCCGGGAGACCCAGTACTTC. Amino acids: CASSLVAARETQYF.

The rearrangement uses TRBV6-5 and TRBJ1-2; 10 bases match TRBD1. The J segment lost 4 bases and the V segment lost 5 bases, leaving 4 bases of the junction unmatched. Germline CDR1 and CDR2: MNHEY and SVGAGI. This CDR3 comprises 14 residues. The CDR3 DNA reads TGTGCCAGCAGTCCGGGGACAGGGGCCTATGGCTACACCTTC. It is translated as CASSPGTGAYGYTF.

The J gene is TRBJ1-2, the V gene TRBV7-2, with a possible D match to TRBD1 (5 bases). The CDR3 sequence is 16 residues long. Trimming cost V 3 bases and J 0 bases, with 14 bases left between them. Germline CDR1 is SGHTA and CDR2 is FQGNSA. The CDR3 DNA sequence: TGTGCCAGCAGCTTCCAGCAGGGAGGAGCTAACTATGGCTACACCTTC. It is translated as CASSFQQGGANYGYTF.

V gene TRBV27 combines with J gene TRBJ2-2; the match to TRBD1 covers 7 bases. This CDR3 region has 14 residues. V was clipped by 6 bases and J by 3 bases; unmatched bases: 4. The germline V gene encodes CDR1 MNHEY and CDR2 SMNVEV (reference sequence). This chain's CDR3 is CASRDRIYTGELFF. The CDR3 region has the DNA TGTGCCAGCAGGGACAGGATTTACACCGGGGAGCTGTTTTTT.

The chain joins TRBV29-1 to TRBJ1-6; D is unclear. Trimming took 0 bases from V and 9 from J, leaving 9 bases between them. CDR1 is SQVTM and CDR2 is ANQGSEA in the germline V gene. This CDR3 spans 13 amino acids. The CDR3 sequence is CSVEETRGSPLHF. The DNA of the CDR3 is TGCAGCGTTGAAGAGACTCGCGGTTCACCCCTCCACTTT.

The chain employs TRBV4-3 and TRBJ2-7; D is unclear. CDR3 length equals 15 residues. Germline-derived CDR1 and CDR2 are LGHNA and YSLEER. Trimming left V 4 bases short and J 3 bases short, with 16 bases between. The CDR3 bases are TGCGCCAGCAGCCTTATCGACGGGCAAGACTACGAGCAGTACTTC. Its protein product is CASSLIDGQDYEQYF.

The chain is built from TRBV9 and TRBJ1-3; D might be TRBD1 (6 bases). V was pared by 0 bases and J by 11 bases, with 21 bases between. CDR3 size: 16 residues. The V gene's germline CDR1 is SGDLS and CDR2 YYNGEE. The CDR3: CASSVGGARGNFAIYF. DNA of the CDR3: TGTGCCAGCAGCGTAGGAGGTGCCAGGGGTAATTTCGCCATATATTTT.

This clone appeared a few times. The V gene is TRBV5-1, the J gene TRBJ1-1; D might be TRBD1 (6 bases). V was pared by 4 bases and J by 0 bases, with 10 bases between. The CDR3 loop spans 14 amino acids. In germline, CDR1 is SGHRS, CDR2 YFSETQ. The CDR3 reads CASSLDSLNTEAFF. DNA of the CDR3: TGCGCCAGCAGCCTGGACAGCTTGAACACTGAAGCTTTCTTT.

This clone turned up a few times. The chain carries TRBV7-8 and TRBJ1-5; tentative D call: TRBD1 (6 bases). Trimming stripped 4 bases from V and 7 bases from J, with 20 bases between. This CDR3 is built from 16 residues. CDR1 and CDR2 (germline): SGHVS, FQNEAQ. For the CDR3, the DNA is TGTGCCAGCAGCTCGACAGGTCAGGGGTATAGGCAGCCCCAGCATTTT. Amino acids: CASSSTGQGYRQPQHF.

The J gene is TRBJ2-5, the V gene TRBV27; 9 bases are a match to TRBD1. The trim removed 4 bases at V and 5 bases at J, leaving 5 bases unmatched. The CDR3 loop spans 14 amino acids. Germline V gives CDR1 MNHEY, CDR2 SMNVEV (reference sequence). The CDR3 DNA reads TGTGCCAGCAGTTCGGACAGGGGCTGGGAGACCCAGTACTTC. It codes for CASSSDRGWETQYF.

This chain joins TRBV11-3 and TRBJ2-2; tentative D call: TRBD2 (5 bases). The CDR3 is 13 amino acids. V gave up 1 base and J gave up 7 bases, with 7 bases separating them. Germline values: CDR1 SGHNT, CDR2 YENEEA. Here the CDR3 DNA reads TGTGCCAGCAGCTTAGGAGCGGACGGGGAGCTGTTTTTT. This gives the protein CASSLGADGELFF.

The V gene is TRBV9, the J gene TRBJ2-1; perhaps TRBD2 as D (5 bases). CDR1 is SGDLS and CDR2 is YYNGEE in the germline V gene. There are 16 residues in the CDR3. V dropped 0 bases and J dropped 0 bases, with 10 bases sitting between them. This chain's CDR3 is CASSVGGAGSYNEQFF. The CDR3 coding sequence is TGTGCCAGCAGCGTAGGAGGTGCGGGCTCCTACAATGAGCAGTTCTTC.

This clone is a singleton in its sample. This sequence joins TRBV5-7 and TRBJ2-2; possible D gene TRBD2, 5 bases. Being an ORF, TRBV5-7 has a function that is uncertain. Trimming shortened V by 1 base and J by 5 bases, and 6 bases separated the two germline ends. This CDR3 is 13 amino acids long. The CDR3 here is CASSLRDTGELFF. The CDR3 coding sequence is TGTGCCAGCAGCTTGCGGGATACCGGGGAGCTGTTTTTT.

The rearrangement links TRBV11-2 to TRBJ1-2, with D perhaps TRBD1 (6 bases). Germline assignment: CDR1 SGHAT and CDR2 FQNNGV. Deletions cut 4 bases from V and 5 bases from J, with 8 bases between. There are 12 residues in the CDR3. The CDR3 region has the DNA TGTGCCAGCAGCTCGACAGGATATGGCTACACCTTC. Amino acid sequence: CASSSTGYGYTF.

The CDR3 sequence is CASSYSRDVRTEAFF. The CDR3 region has the DNA TGTGCCAGCAGTTACTCAAGGGATGTGAGGACTGAAGCTTTCTTT. The J gene is TRBJ1-1, the V gene TRBV6-6; D is unresolved. Germline V gene sequence: CDR1 MNHNY, CDR2 SVGAGI (reference sequence). Trimming stripped 0 bases from V and 5 bases from J, with 13 bases between. The CDR3 consists of 15 residues.

V gene TRBV4-1 combines with J gene TRBJ2-3, with 15 bases aligning to TRBD2. V shed 0 bases, J shed 2 bases, and the junction held 6 bases outside the gene matches. The CDR3 has 19 residues. The germline V gene has CDR1 MGHRA and CDR2 YSYEKL. The CDR3 bases are TGCGCCAGCAGCCAAGAAGGACTAGCGGGAGGGCCCCCCACAGATACGCAGTATTTT. Translated: CASSQEGLAGGPPTDTQYF.

This clone has a single count. The chain joins TRBV5-4 to TRBJ2-5; 11 bases agree with TRBD1. This CDR3 spans 16 amino acids. Germline V CDR1 and CDR2: SGHNT, YYREEE (reference sequence). Losses at the gene ends were 4 bases for V and 4 bases for J; bases not matched to a gene: 9. Here the CDR3 reads CASSEGQGASGETQYF. The CDR3 DNA follows: TGTGCCAGCAGCGAAGGACAGGGGGCCTCAGGAGAGACCCAGTACTTC. Together with reference TRBV5-4 and TRBJ2-5, the CDR3 gives the full variable domain: ETGVTQSPTHLIKTRGQQVTLRCSSQSGHNTVSWYQQALGQGPQFIFQYYREEENGRGNFPPRFSGLQFPNYSSELNVNALELDDSALYLCASSEGQGASGETQYFGPGTRLLVL.

The rearrangement links TRBV14 to TRBJ2-5, with D uncertain. CDR3 size: 12 residues. Trimming left V 4 bases short and J 5 bases short, with 8 bases between. Per germline, CDR1 SGHDN and CDR2 FVKESK. The CDR3: CASSLYGETQYF. CDR3 nucleotides: TGTGCCAGCAGCCTCTATGGCGAGACCCAGTACTTC.

The CDR3 nucleotides read TGTGCCAGCAGCTTAGGGGGCAGGGGGCGTGAGCAGTACTTC. It yields the protein CASSLGGRGREQYF. The chain links TRBV7-3 to TRBJ2-7; 8 positions match TRBD1. V was pared by 2 bases and J by 7 bases, with 7 bases of the junction left unmatched. Germline V gene lookup returns CDR1 SGHTA and CDR2 FQGTGA. This CDR3 comprises 14 residues.

V is TRBV6-5 and J is TRBJ1-2; D ambiguous. V lost 8 bases, J lost 4 bases, and 14 bases lay in between. The CDR3 is made up of 13 amino acids. The germline V gene encodes CDR1 MNHEY and CDR2 SVGAGI. This CDR3 reads CASRNGLGYGYTF. CDR3 sequence (DNA): TGTGCCAGCCGTAACGGACTCGGCTATGGCTACACCTTC.

The chain links TRBV7-9 to TRBJ2-7; 8 bases align to TRBD1. CDR3 length: 11 residues. The germline gives CDR1 SEHNR, CDR2 FQNEAQ (reference sequence). The CDR3 here is CASSLGAGGAV. CDR3 DNA: TGTGCCAGCAGCTTAGGGGCAGGGGGCGCGGTC.

V gene TRBV27 combines with J gene TRBJ2-3, with 8 positions matching TRBD1. The V and J ends lost 8 bases and 3 bases, in that order; junction bases with no gene match: 10. Germline lookup yields CDR1 MNHEY and CDR2 SMNVEV (reference sequence). This CDR3 is built from 15 residues. CDR3 coding DNA: TGTGCCAGCGAAAGGCAGGGGGCAAGGACAGATACGCAGTATTTT. Its protein product is CASERQGARTDTQYF.

As concerns this clone: Other nucleotide sequences in the sample specify the same CDR3. The chain has TRBV5-1 and TRBJ1-1; maybe TRBD1 (6 bases). This CDR3 region has 14 residues. Trimming shortened V by 5 bases and J by 1 base, and 12 bases separated the two germline ends. The V gene's germline CDR1 is SGHRS and CDR2 YFSETQ. The CDR3 is CASSSGQPNTEAFF. The DNA for the CDR3 is TGCGCCAGCAGTTCTGGACAGCCGAACACTGAAGCTTTCTTT.

The chain recombines TRBV18 with TRBJ1-1; D gene unclear. Germline lookup yields CDR1 KGHSH and CDR2 LQKENI. The CDR3 extends over 14 amino acids. The germline V and J ends were trimmed by 2 bases and 1 base, with 8 bases remaining between them. The CDR3 region is CASSPSRGNTEAFF. CDR3 sequence (DNA): TGTGCCAGCTCACCAAGTAGAGGGAACACTGAAGCTTTCTTT.